This TCR beta chain is drawn from a study of blood T cell repertoires in COVID-19. Across the study: Acute and convalescent COVID-19 specimens originated in the United States, Italy and Spain. T cells, B-cell-depleted T cells, or PBMCs supplied cDNA or gDNA.

V lost 5 bases and J 1 base, leaving 11 bases between the germline ends. There are 14 residues in the CDR3. The germline gives CDR1 SGHTA, CDR2 FQGNSA. Per the original data handling: Amplification of reference gene primers provided the estimated nucleated cell counts. Data came from immunoSEQ multiplex PCR; TCRdb stores just in-frame clones and leaves some out. V and J calls and clone size are as listed in that table; D and trimming were resolved from the DNA. The sample has about 140,000 clones; roughly four fifths are singletons. The specimen sequenced was peripheral blood. The rearrangement links TRBV7-2 to TRBJ2-5; D perhaps matches TRBD1 (5 bases). This TCR was recovered from a human donor in a cohort sampled during active COVID-19. CDR3 sequence: CASSLSGAQETQYF. The CDR3 nucleotides are TGTGCCAGCAGCCTATCTGGGGCCCAAGAGACCCAGTACTTC.